These T cell receptor beta chains were read from a single sample in a study of blood T cells in healthy people across ages. Each CDR3 protein gets one entry after TCRdb re-called the 5' RACE reads with MiXCR. Among some 1.5 million distinct CDR3 sequences listed, under 30% were seen once. Sequencing input: blood. The receptors here all came from a woman aged 25-40 years in good health. Each CDR3 is given with its conserved first and last residue. The order of the fields is V gene, clone size, D gene, J gene, CDR3 protein, CDR3 DNA. The D gene is left open where the match is weak. Where a row states a size, it is once, few, many or the class of an expanded clone; other rows omit it.

v_call: TRBV14; clone_size: NA; d_call: NA; j_call: TRBJ1-1; cdr3_aa: CASSQGSRGGMTEAFF; cdr3_nt: TGTGCCAGCAGCCAAGGGTCCCGGGGAGGGATGACTGAAGCTTTCTTT
v_call: TRBV5-1; clone_size: many; d_call: TRBD1; j_call: TRBJ2-1; cdr3_aa: CASSRGTGLLNEQFF; cdr3_nt: TGCGCCAGCAGCCGCGGGACAGGGCTTCTCAATGAGCAGTTCTTC
v_call: TRBV6-2/TRBV6-3; clone_size: once; d_call: NA; j_call: TRBJ2-7; cdr3_aa: CATGFRSYEQYF; cdr3_nt: TGTGCCACAGGGTTCCGTTCCTACGAGCAGTACTTC
v_call: TRBV28; clone_size: NA; d_call: TRBD1; j_call: TRBJ1-2; cdr3_aa: CASRSGTGDYGYTF; cdr3_nt: TGTGCCAGCAGATCCGGGACAGGGGACTATGGCTACACCTTC
v_call: TRBV6-5; clone_size: many; d_call: TRBD2; j_call: TRBJ2-1; cdr3_aa: CASSPGLAYEQFF; cdr3_nt: TGTGCCAGCAGTCCCGGACTAGCCTATGAGCAGTTCTTC
v_call: TRBV29-1; clone_size: NA; d_call: NA; j_call: TRBJ1-1; cdr3_aa: CSVYQTVNTEAFF; cdr3_nt: TGCAGCGTTTATCAAACAGTGAACACTGAAGCTTTCTTT
v_call: TRBV5-5; clone_size: NA; d_call: TRBD2; j_call: TRBJ2-1; cdr3_aa: CASSPIETSGGNEQFF; cdr3_nt: TGTGCCAGCAGCCCAATCGAGACTAGCGGTGGAAATGAGCAGTTCTTC
v_call: TRBV20-1; clone_size: NA; d_call: NA; j_call: TRBJ1-1; cdr3_aa: CSASRLIDSEAFF; cdr3_nt: TGCAGTGCTAGCCGATTGATCGACTCTGAAGCTTTCTTT
v_call: TRBV29-1; clone_size: NA; d_call: TRBD2; j_call: TRBJ2-1; cdr3_aa: CSVAQTSGGAIDEFF; cdr3_nt: TGCAGCGTTGCCCAAACTAGCGGGGGGGCGATAGATGAGTTCTTC
v_call: TRBV7-3; clone_size: many; d_call: NA; j_call: TRBJ1-6; cdr3_aa: CASSLGTTNSPLHF; cdr3_nt: TGTGCCAGCAGCCTGGGGACCACGAATTCACCCCTCCACTTT
v_call: TRBV2; clone_size: few; d_call: NA; j_call: TRBJ2-7; cdr3_aa: CASMGGTTFYEQYF; cdr3_nt: TGTGCCAGCATGGGTGGGACAACTTTCTACGAGCAGTACTTC
v_call: TRBV20-1; clone_size: few; d_call: TRBD2; j_call: TRBJ2-7; cdr3_aa: CSAPRWTSAYEQYF; cdr3_nt: TGCAGTGCTCCGCGCTGGACTAGCGCCTACGAGCAGTACTTC
v_call: TRBV18; clone_size: NA; d_call: NA; j_call: TRBJ1-5; cdr3_aa: CASSRGGGGVNQPQHF; cdr3_nt: TGTGCCAGCTCACGCGGCGGCGGCGGGGTAAATCAGCCCCAGCATTTT
v_call: TRBV20-1; clone_size: many; d_call: TRBD2; j_call: TRBJ2-1; cdr3_aa: CSFSLSGGNNEQFF; cdr3_nt: TGCAGTTTCTCCCTTAGCGGGGGAAACAATGAGCAGTTCTTC
v_call: TRBV6-5; clone_size: NA; d_call: TRBD2; j_call: TRBJ2-5; cdr3_aa: CASSYFGGASRETQYF; cdr3_nt: TGTGCCAGCAGTTACTTCGGGGGGGCGAGCAGGGAGACCCAGTACTTC
v_call: TRBV11-2; clone_size: many; d_call: TRBD1; j_call: TRBJ1-2; cdr3_aa: CASSHPGQGFGYTF; cdr3_nt: TGTGCCAGCAGCCACCCGGGACAGGGTTTTGGCTACACCTTC
v_call: TRBV12-3/TRBV12-4; clone_size: few; d_call: NA; j_call: TRBJ2-3; cdr3_aa: CASSLEVGGFTDTQYF; cdr3_nt: TGTGCCAGCAGTTTAGAAGTAGGCGGGTTCACAGATACGCAGTATTTT
v_call: TRBV27; clone_size: NA; d_call: NA; j_call: TRBJ2-7; cdr3_aa: CASSAVNGLNEQYF; cdr3_nt: TGTGCCAGCAGTGCGGTGAACGGACTAAACGAGCAGTACTTC
v_call: TRBV2; clone_size: few; d_call: NA; j_call: TRBJ2-5; cdr3_aa: CASGEEIQETQYF; cdr3_nt: TGTGCCAGCGGGGAGGAGATACAAGAGACCCAGTACTTC
v_call: TRBV2; clone_size: NA; d_call: NA; j_call: TRBJ1-6; cdr3_aa: CASSEEQVGSPLHF; cdr3_nt: TGTGCCAGCAGTGAGGAGCAGGTCGGCTCACCCCTCCACTTT
v_call: TRBV2; clone_size: few; d_call: TRBD1; j_call: TRBJ1-1; cdr3_aa: CASLVDRGNTEAFF; cdr3_nt: TGTGCCAGCTTAGTGGACAGGGGCAACACTGAAGCTTTCTTT
v_call: TRBV5-1; clone_size: many; d_call: TRBD1; j_call: TRBJ2-1; cdr3_aa: CASSWTGGVNEQFF; cdr3_nt: TGCGCCAGCAGCTGGACAGGGGGAGTCAATGAGCAGTTCTTC
v_call: TRBV5-5; clone_size: NA; d_call: NA; j_call: TRBJ1-2; cdr3_aa: CASSSSWASYGYTF; cdr3_nt: TGTGCCAGCAGCTCCAGCTGGGCGAGTTATGGCTACACCTTC